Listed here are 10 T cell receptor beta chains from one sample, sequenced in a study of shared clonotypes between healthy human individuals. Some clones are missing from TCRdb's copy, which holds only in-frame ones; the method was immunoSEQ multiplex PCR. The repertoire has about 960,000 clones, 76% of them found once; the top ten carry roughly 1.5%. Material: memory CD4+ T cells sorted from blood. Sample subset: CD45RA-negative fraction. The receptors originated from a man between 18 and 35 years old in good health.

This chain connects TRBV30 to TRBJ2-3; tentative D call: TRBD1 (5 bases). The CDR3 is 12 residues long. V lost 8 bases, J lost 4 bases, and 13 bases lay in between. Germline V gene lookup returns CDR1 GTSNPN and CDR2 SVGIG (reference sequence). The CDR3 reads CALEQAADTQYF. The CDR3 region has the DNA TGTGCCCTGGAACAGGCCGCAGATACGCAGTATTTT.

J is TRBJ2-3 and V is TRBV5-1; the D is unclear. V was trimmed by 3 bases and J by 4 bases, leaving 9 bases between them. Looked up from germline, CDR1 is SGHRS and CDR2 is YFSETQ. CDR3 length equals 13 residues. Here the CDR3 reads CASSYAVADTQYF. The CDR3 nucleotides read TGCGCCAGCAGCTACGCTGTGGCAGATACGCAGTATTTT.

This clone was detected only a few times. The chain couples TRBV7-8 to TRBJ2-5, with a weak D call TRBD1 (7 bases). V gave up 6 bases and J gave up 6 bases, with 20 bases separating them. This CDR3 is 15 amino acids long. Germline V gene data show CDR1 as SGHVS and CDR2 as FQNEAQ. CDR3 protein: CASSPTGQGGKTQYF. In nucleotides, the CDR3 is TGTGCCAGCAGTCCTACGGGGCAGGGGGGAAAGACCCAGTACTTC.

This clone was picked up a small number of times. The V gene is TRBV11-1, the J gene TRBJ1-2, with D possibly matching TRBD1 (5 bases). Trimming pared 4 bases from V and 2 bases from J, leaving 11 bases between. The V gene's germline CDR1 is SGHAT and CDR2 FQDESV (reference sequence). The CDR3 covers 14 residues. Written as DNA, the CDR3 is TGTGCCAGCAGCTGGGACGGGCGGAACTATGGCTACACCTTC. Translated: CASSWDGRNYGYTF.

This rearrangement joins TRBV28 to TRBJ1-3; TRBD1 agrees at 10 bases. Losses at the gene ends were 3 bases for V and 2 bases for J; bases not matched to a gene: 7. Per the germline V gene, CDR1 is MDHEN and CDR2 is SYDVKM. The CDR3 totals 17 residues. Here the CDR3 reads CASSFAGTGAAGNTIYF. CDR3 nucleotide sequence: TGTGCCAGCAGTTTTGCCGGGACAGGGGCTGCTGGAAACACCATATATTTT.

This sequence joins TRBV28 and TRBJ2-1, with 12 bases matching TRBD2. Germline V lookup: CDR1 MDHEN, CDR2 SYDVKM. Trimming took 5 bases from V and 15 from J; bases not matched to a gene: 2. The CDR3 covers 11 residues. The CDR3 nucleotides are TGTGCCAGCAGTGGACTAGCGGGGCGGTTCTTC. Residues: CASSGLAGRFF.

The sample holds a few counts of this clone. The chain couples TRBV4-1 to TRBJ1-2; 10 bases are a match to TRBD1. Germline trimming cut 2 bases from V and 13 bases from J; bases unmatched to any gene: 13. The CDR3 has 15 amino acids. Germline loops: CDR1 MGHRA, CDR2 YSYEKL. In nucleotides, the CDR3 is TGCGCCAGCAGCCAACCCCCGGGACAGGGGTTTAAGGGCACCTTC. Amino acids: CASSQPPGQGFKGTF.

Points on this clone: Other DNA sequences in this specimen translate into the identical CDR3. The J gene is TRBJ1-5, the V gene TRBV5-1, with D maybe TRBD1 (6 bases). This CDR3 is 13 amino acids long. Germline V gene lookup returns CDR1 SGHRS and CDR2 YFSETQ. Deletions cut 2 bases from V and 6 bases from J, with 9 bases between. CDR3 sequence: CASSLGGGQPQHF. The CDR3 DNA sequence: TGCGCCAGCAGCTTAGGGGGGGGTCAGCCCCAGCATTTT.

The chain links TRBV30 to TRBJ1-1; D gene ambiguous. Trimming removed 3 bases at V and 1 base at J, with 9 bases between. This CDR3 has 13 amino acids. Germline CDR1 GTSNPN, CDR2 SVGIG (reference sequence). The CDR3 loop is CAWRTAGNTEAFF. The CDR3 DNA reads TGTGCCTGGAGGACGGCAGGGAACACTGAAGCTTTCTTT. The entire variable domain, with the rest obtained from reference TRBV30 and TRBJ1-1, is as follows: SQTIHQWPATLVQPVGSPLSLECTVEGTSNPNLYWYRQAAGRGLQLLFYSVGIGQISSEVPQNLSASRPQDRQFILSSKKLLLSDSGFYLCAWRTAGNTEAFFGQGTRLTVV.

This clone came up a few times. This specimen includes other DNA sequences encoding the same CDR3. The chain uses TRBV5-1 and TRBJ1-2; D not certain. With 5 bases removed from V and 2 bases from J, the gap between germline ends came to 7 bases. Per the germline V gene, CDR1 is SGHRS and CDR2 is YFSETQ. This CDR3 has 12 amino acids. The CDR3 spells CASSNPNYGYTF. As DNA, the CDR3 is TGCGCCAGCAGTAATCCAAACTATGGCTACACCTTC.